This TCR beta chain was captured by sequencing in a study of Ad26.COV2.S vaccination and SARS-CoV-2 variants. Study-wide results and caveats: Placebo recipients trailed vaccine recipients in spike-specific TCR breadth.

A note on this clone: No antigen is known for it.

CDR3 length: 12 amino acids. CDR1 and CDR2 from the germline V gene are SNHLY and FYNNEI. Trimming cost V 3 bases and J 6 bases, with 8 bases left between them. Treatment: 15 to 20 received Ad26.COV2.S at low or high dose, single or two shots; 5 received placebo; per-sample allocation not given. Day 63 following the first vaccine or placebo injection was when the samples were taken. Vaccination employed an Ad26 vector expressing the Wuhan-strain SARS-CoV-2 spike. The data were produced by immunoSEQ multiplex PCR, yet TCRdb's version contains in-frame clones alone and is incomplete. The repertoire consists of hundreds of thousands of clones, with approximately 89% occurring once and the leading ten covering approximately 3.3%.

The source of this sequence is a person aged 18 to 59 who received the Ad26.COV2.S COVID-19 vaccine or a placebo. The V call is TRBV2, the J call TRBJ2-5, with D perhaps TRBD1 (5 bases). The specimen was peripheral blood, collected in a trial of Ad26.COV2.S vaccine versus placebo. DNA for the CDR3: TGTGCCAGCAGTGACCAGGGTCAGACCCAGTACTTC. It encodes CASSDQGQTQYF.